This T cell receptor (beta chain) is from a study of blood T cell repertoires in COVID-19. Study in general: There were acute and convalescent COVID-19 samples, and they came from the United States, Italy and Spain.

Clones were read by immunoSEQ multiplex PCR, and TCRdb kept only the in-frame ones, dropping some. The sample records roughly 120,000 clones, roughly nine tenths being singletons. The CDR3 consists of 13 residues. Looked up from germline, CDR1 is KGHSH and CDR2 is LQKENI. V gave up 5 bases and J gave up 6 bases, with 11 bases separating them. The chain carries TRBV18 and TRBJ2-1; D perhaps matches TRBD1 (6 bases). The TCR was taken from a man aged 70-80 years who had recovered from COVID-19. The sample was peripheral blood. CDR3 in amino acids: CASSFDRTNEQFF. CDR3 bases: TGTGCCAGCTCATTCGACAGGACCAATGAGCAGTTCTTC.